The 24 T cell receptor beta chains presented below share a single source sample, sequenced in a study of OX40 agonist ivuxolimab in advanced cancers. Libraries were prepared by immunoSEQ multiplex PCR; TCRdb keeps only in-frame clonotypes and omits some of them. The sample lists about 60,000 clones, about 85% seen once, with over 3.5% in the top ten. Material: CD4+ or CD8+ T cells sorted from blood, obtained in a trial of the OX40 agonist ivuxolimab. These receptors were obtained from an adult with an advanced solid tumor such as melanoma, head and neck, liver or kidney cancer.

This chain connects TRBV28 to TRBJ1-4; D unclear. Germline CDR1 reads MDHEN; CDR2 reads SYDVKM. The CDR3 covers 14 residues. The V end lost 5 bases, the J end lost 6 bases, and 13 bases lay between the germline ends. The DNA for the CDR3 is TGTGCCAGCAGTCCTAACGGACGGTATGAAAAACTGTTTTTT. Protein: CASSPNGRYEKLFF.

This chain joins TRBV9 and TRBJ1-1; D unresolved. Germline CDR1 is SGDLS and CDR2 is YYNGEE. Trimming shortened V by 4 bases and J by 4 bases, and 14 bases separated the two germline ends. This CDR3 contains 14 residues. This CDR3 is CASSPGLGLTEAFF. CDR3 in DNA: TGTGCCAGCAGCCCAGGACTTGGGCTCACTGAAGCTTTCTTT.

The V call is TRBV6-5, the J call TRBJ1-1; D call uncertain. V lost 0 bases, J lost 1 base, and 9 bases lay in between. From germline, CDR1 is MNHEY and CDR2 SVGAGI. This CDR3 is 15 amino acids long. The CDR3 DNA follows: TGTGCCAGCAGTTACTCCTTTCGGACGAACACTGAAGCTTTCTTT. The encoded protein is CASSYSFRTNTEAFF.

This clone appeared once. The genes are TRBV29-1 and TRBJ2-3; possible D gene TRBD2, 5 bases. The V end was cut by 6 bases, the J end by 3 bases, with 19 bases between. CDR3 length: 15 residues. Germline assignment: CDR1 SQVTM and CDR2 ANQGSEA. The CDR3 DNA reads TGCAGCGTCGGTGTGGGGAGAAGTGGAACAGATACGCAGTATTTT. The encoded protein is CSVGVGRSGTDTQYF.

The chain employs TRBV10-2 and TRBJ2-7; TRBD2 aligns across 10 bases. The CDR3 length is 14 residues. V shed 6 bases and J 0 bases; nucleotides not matched to a gene: 2. Germline assignment: CDR1 WSHSY and CDR2 SAAADI. The CDR3 protein is CASRASGGSYEQYF. In nucleotides, the CDR3 is TGCGCCAGCAGGGCTAGCGGGGGCTCCTACGAGCAGTACTTC.

The chain combines TRBV28 with TRBJ2-1; 7 bases map to TRBD1. CDR1 is MDHEN, CDR2 SYDVKM, per germline. The CDR3 extends over 14 amino acids. J was trimmed by 0 bases and V by 6 bases; bases with no gene match: 2. The CDR3 coding sequence is TGTGCCAGCAGAGACAGGGACTCCTACAATGAGCAGTTCTTC. Amino acids: CASRDRDSYNEQFF.

This clone was picked up one time. The chain joins TRBV6-5 to TRBJ2-1, with 8 positions matching TRBD1. Germline assignment: CDR1 MNHEY and CDR2 SVGAGI. V dropped 6 bases and J dropped 6; count of bases not matched to a gene: 4. The CDR3 loop spans 13 amino acids. This chain's CDR3 is CASSQGARNEQFF. CDR3 in DNA: TGTGCCAGCAGCCAGGGGGCCCGCAATGAGCAGTTCTTC.

This clone was observed a handful of times. The CDR3 region has the DNA TGCAGCGTTGAAGATCCAGGAAAGACTAACTATGGCTACACCTTC. This translates into CSVEDPGKTNYGYTF. The V gene is TRBV29-1, the J gene TRBJ1-2; D ambiguous. CDR3 length equals 15 residues. V dropped 0 bases and J dropped 0 bases, with 11 bases sitting between them. The germline V gene encodes CDR1 SQVTM and CDR2 ANQGSEA.

CDR3 nucleotide sequence: TGTGCCAGCAGGGACAGGGGTGTGGGTAATGAGCAGTTCTTC. Amino acid sequence: CASRDRGVGNEQFF. V and J are TRBV25-1 and TRBJ2-1; 9 nucleotides match TRBD1. The CDR3 totals 14 residues. Germline-derived CDR1 and CDR2 are MGHDK and SYGVNS. V dropped 6 bases and J dropped 7; count of bases not matched to a gene: 7. The complete variable domain, with remaining parts taken from reference TRBV25-1 and TRBJ2-1, reads EADIYQTPRYLVIGTGKKITLECSQTMGHDKMYWYQQDPGMELHLIHYSYGVNSTEKGDLSSESTVSRIRTEHFPLTLESARPSHTSQYLCASRDRGVGNEQFFGPGTRLTVL.

This rearrangement joins TRBV5-4 to TRBJ1-1; D is unclear. V was pared by 0 bases and J by 1 base, with 10 bases between. The CDR3 runs 15 residues. Germline V gene sequence: CDR1 SGHNT, CDR2 YYREEE (reference sequence). This CDR3 is CASSLGMPGNTEAFF. The DNA for the CDR3 is TGTGCCAGCAGCTTGGGGATGCCGGGGAACACTGAAGCTTTCTTT.

The chain uses TRBV7-3 and TRBJ2-1; D is undetermined. CDR3 length: 13 amino acids. V gave up 3 bases and J gave up 3 bases, with 6 bases separating them. The V gene's germline CDR1 is SGHTA and CDR2 FQGTGA. CDR3 in amino acids: CASSFSSYNEQFF. The DNA for the CDR3 is TGTGCCAGCAGCTTCTCTAGCTACAATGAGCAGTTCTTC.

This chain links TRBV28 with TRBJ1-4, with D perhaps TRBD1 (6 bases). This CDR3 contains 14 residues. V lost 4 bases to trimming and J lost 0 bases, with 6 bases between them. The germline V gene has CDR1 MDHEN and CDR2 SYDVKM. The CDR3 DNA is TGTGCCAGCAGTTGGACAGCAACTAATGAAAAACTGTTTTTT. It encodes CASSWTATNEKLFF.

V is TRBV4-2 and J is TRBJ2-2; 13 bases map to TRBD2. CDR1 LGHNA and CDR2 YNFKEQ come from the germline V gene. With V trimmed by 2 bases and J by 4 bases, 7 bases remained unmatched. CDR3 size: 18 residues. The CDR3 region is CASSQLGLAGEGTGELFF. CDR3 DNA: TGTGCCAGCAGCCAACTAGGACTAGCGGGAGAAGGCACCGGGGAGCTGTTTTTT.

The rearrangement uses TRBV6-6 and TRBJ2-5; the D call may be TRBD1 or TRBD2 (5 bases each). Germline CDR1 and CDR2: MNHNY and SVGAGI (reference sequence). V was shortened by 5 bases and J by 5 bases, with 9 bases between the two germline ends. This CDR3 region has 12 residues. The DNA of the CDR3 is TGTGCCAGCAGTACCGAGGGGGAGACCCAGTACTTC. Protein: CASSTEGETQYF.

The CDR3, as DNA: TGTGCCAGCAAGGGCCTTGGGGAAGGGGGCAGCTCCTATAATTCACCCCTCCACTTT. Its protein is CASKGLGEGGSSYNSPLHF. This chain joins TRBV27 and TRBJ1-6; 7 bases fit TRBD1. V lost 7 bases, J lost 0 bases, and 15 bases stayed unmatched. CDR1 is MNHEY, CDR2 SMNVEV, per germline (reference sequence). The CDR3 loop spans 19 amino acids.

The table lists this clone with a few counts. This chain uses TRBV7-9 with TRBJ2-5; D remains unclear. The J call is uncertain, as TRBJ2-7 better fits the DNA end. The CDR3 length is 12 residues. Germline V lookup: CDR1 SEHNR, CDR2 FQNEAQ (reference sequence). The CDR3 is CASSLPAYEQYF. The CDR3, as DNA: TGTGCCAGCAGCTTACCCGCCTACGAGCAGTACTTC.

This clone was observed a handful of times. The chain is built from TRBV7-8 and TRBJ1-2, with D possibly TRBD1 on 6 matching bases. Trimming stripped 0 bases from V and 3 bases from J, with 11 bases between. The length of the CDR3 is 15 residues. Per the germline V gene, CDR1 is SGHVS and CDR2 is FQNEAQ. The CDR3 is CASSLADSPHYGYTF. The CDR3 DNA reads TGTGCCAGCAGCTTAGCGGACAGCCCTCACTATGGCTACACCTTC.

The chain is built from TRBV5-1 and TRBJ2-1, with no clear D. Germline V gene sequence: CDR1 SGHRS, CDR2 YFSETQ. The V end was cut by 3 bases, the J end by 0 bases, with 7 bases between. The CDR3 consists of 14 residues. This CDR3 is CASSWAFSYNEQFF. CDR3 nucleotide sequence: TGCGCCAGCAGCTGGGCTTTCTCCTACAATGAGCAGTTCTTC.

The chain couples TRBV7-3 to TRBJ2-1; perhaps TRBD1 as D (6 bases). In germline, CDR1 is SGHTA, CDR2 FQGTGA. CDR3 length: 13 residues. V was clipped by 1 base and J by 9 bases, with 10 bases between them. This chain's CDR3 is CASSLIGGGEQFF. CDR3 nucleotide sequence: TGTGCCAGCAGCTTAATAGGGGGTGGTGAGCAGTTCTTC.

The V call is TRBV11-1, the J call TRBJ2-5, with D perhaps matching TRBD1 (5 bases). V gave up 1 base and J gave up 2 bases, with 17 bases separating them. Per the germline V gene, CDR1 is SGHAT and CDR2 is FQDESV (reference sequence). The CDR3 is made up of 17 amino acids. The CDR3 loop is CASSLVVSREIQETQYF. The CDR3 DNA reads TGTGCCAGCAGCTTAGTTGTGAGCAGGGAAATACAAGAGACCCAGTACTTC. Full variable domain (missing parts from reference TRBV11-1 and TRBJ2-5): EAEVAQSPRYKITEKSQAVAFWCDPISGHATLYWYRQILGQGPELLVQFQDESVVDDSQLPKDRFSAERLKGVDSTLKIQPAELGDSAMYLCASSLVVSREIQETQYFGPGTRLLVL.

The V and J genes are TRBV6-1 and TRBJ2-7; D is undetermined. Germline V CDR1 and CDR2: MNHNS, SASEGT. The CDR3 has 15 residues. Trimming left V 1 base short and J 5 bases short, with 15 bases between. Written as DNA, the CDR3 is TGTGCCAGCAGTGAAGAAAGGCCCAGAAGGAACGAGCAGTACTTC. This sequence encodes CASSEERPRRNEQYF.

The chain has TRBV25-1 and TRBJ2-4; D might be TRBD2 (5 bases). The CDR3 covers 13 residues. V was clipped by 1 base and J by 10 bases, with 11 bases between them. Germline CDR1 reads MGHDK; CDR2 reads SYGVNS. This CDR3 is CASSESGGWIQYF. The DNA of the CDR3 is TGTGCCAGCAGTGAATCGGGCGGGTGGATTCAGTACTTC.

V gene TRBV6-5 combines with J gene TRBJ2-7, with D possibly called TRBD1 or TRBD2 (6 bases each). CDR1 and CDR2 (germline): MNHEY, SVGAGI. The CDR3 spans 15 residues. The V gene lost 5 bases and the J gene lost 2 bases, with 16 bases spanning the gap. The CDR3 region is CASSLDYGGPYEQYF. The CDR3 nucleotides are TGTGCCAGCAGTCTAGACTATGGGGGGCCCTACGAGCAGTACTTC.

The chain carries TRBV5-1 and TRBJ1-1, with D uncertain. Germline values: CDR1 SGHRS, CDR2 YFSETQ. The CDR3 runs 15 residues. V was trimmed by 0 bases and J by 1 base, leaving 10 bases between them. The CDR3 region has the DNA TGCGCCAGCAGCTTGGCGGCAGGCGGGAACACTGAAGCTTTCTTT. It encodes CASSLAAGGNTEAFF.